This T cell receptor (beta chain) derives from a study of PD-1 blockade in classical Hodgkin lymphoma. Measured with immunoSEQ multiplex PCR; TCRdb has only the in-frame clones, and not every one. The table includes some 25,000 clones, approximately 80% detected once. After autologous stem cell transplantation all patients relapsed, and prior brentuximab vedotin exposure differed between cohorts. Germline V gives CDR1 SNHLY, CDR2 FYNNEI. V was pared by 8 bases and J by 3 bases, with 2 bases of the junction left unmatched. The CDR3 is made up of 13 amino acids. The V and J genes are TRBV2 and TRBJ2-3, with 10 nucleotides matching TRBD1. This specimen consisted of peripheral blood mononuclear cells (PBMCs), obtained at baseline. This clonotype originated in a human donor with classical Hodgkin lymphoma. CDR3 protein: CASGQGGTDTQYF. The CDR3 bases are TGTGCCAGCGGACAGGGGGGGACAGATACGCAGTATTTT. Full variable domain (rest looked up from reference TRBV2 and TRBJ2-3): EPEVTQTPSHQVTQMGQEVILRCVPISNHLYFYWYRQILGQKVEFLVSFYNNEISEKSEIFDDQFSVERPDGSNFTLKIRSTKLEDSAMYFCASGQGGTDTQYFGPGTRLTVL.